The text below deals with one T cell receptor (beta chain). What it binds is not known. TCRbeta library preparation incorporated unique molecular identifiers. TCRdb passed the PCR reads through MiXCR, listing each CDR3 protein once. The table shows some 830,000 distinct CDR3 sequences, with around 17% occurring only once. This sample was included in a study of T-cell reconstitution after alpha-beta-depleted transplantation in children. General study points: The origin of alpha-beta T cells about two months after transplant was reportedly several hundred expanded graft clones. Surviving thymic progenitors and recipient T cells were the source of high TCRbeta diversity at day 60 in some patients. T-cell counts and diversity at one year following transplant were attributed mainly to newly produced T cells.

The CDR3 has 13 residues. Trimming took 10 bases from V and 3 from J, leaving 16 bases between them. The germline V gene encodes CDR1 SNHLY and CDR2 FYNNEI. The rearrangement uses TRBV2 and TRBJ2-7; tentative D call: TRBD2 (6 bases). The TCR originated in a male patient under 18 who had a stem cell transplant for acute lymphoblastic leukemia, so the T cells may come from the graft donor. Sequences were derived from PBMCs, mostly from graft donor cells, sampled 360 days after TCRalphabeta/CD19-depleted stem cell transplant. The DNA for the CDR3 is TGTGCCAACGGCGGGACCCCGGACTACGAGCAGTACTTC. This encodes CANGGTPDYEQYF.